What follows describes a single TCR beta chain. Source study methods: Amplified reference gene primers provided the basis for estimating nucleated cell counts. Measured with immunoSEQ multiplex PCR; TCRdb has only the in-frame clones, and not every one. The V and J calls and clone size are taken from that table; D and trimming were inferred from the DNA. The sample lists around 270,000 clones; 84% were seen once. The sample belongs to a study of blood T cell repertoires in COVID-19. Study background: COVID-19 samples collected from the United States, Italy and Spain covered acute and convalescent phases. T cells, B-cell-depleted T cells, or PBMCs provided the cDNA or gDNA that served as material.

The CDR3 runs to 20 residues. CDR1 and CDR2 (germline): LGHNA, YNFKEQ. V lost 3 bases and J 0 bases, leaving 26 bases between the germline ends. The receptor's source is a woman aged 40 to 49 who had recovered from COVID-19. Sequenced input: peripheral blood. V gene TRBV4-2 combines with J gene TRBJ1-1; D call uncertain. CDR3 DNA: TGTGCCAGCAGCCAGGTAAGGAAGACGGCCGGGAGAACTATGAACACTGAAGCTTTCTTT. Amino acids: CASSQVRKTAGRTMNTEAFF.